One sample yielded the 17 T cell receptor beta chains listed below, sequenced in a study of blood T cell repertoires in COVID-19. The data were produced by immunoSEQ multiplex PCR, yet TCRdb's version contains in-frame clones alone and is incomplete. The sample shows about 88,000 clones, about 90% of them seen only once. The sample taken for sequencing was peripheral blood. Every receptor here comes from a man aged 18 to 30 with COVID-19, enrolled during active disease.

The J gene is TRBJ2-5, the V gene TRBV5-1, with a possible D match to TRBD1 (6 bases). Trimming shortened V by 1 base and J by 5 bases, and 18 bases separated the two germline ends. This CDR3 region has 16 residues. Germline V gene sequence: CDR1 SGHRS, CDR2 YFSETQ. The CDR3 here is CASSLLLAGARETQYF. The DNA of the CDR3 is TGCGCCAGCAGCTTGCTACTGGCAGGGGCGAGGGAGACCCAGTACTTC.

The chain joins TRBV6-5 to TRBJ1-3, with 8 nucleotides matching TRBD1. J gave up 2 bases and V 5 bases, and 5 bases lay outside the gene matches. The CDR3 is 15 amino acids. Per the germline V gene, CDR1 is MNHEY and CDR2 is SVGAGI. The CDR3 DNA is TGTGCCAGCAGTAAACCCAGGGGGCCTGGAAACACCATATATTTT. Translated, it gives CASSKPRGPGNTIYF.

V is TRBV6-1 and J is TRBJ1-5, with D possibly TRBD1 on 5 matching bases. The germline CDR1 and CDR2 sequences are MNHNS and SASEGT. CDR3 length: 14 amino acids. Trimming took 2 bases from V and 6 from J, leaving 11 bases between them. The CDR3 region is CASSENRLGQPQHF. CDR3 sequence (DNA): TGTGCCAGCAGTGAAAACAGGTTGGGTCAGCCCCAGCATTTT.

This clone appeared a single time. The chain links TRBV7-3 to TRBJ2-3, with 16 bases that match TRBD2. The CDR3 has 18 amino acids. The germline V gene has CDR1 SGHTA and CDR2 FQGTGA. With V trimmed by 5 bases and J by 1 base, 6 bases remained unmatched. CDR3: CASSPGLAGGPGTDTQYF. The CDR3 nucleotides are TGTGCCAGCAGCCCGGGACTAGCGGGAGGGCCGGGCACAGATACGCAGTATTTT.

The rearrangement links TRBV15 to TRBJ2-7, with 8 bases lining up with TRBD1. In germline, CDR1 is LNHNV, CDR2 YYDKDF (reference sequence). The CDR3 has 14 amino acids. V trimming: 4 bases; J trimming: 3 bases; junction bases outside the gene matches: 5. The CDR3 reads CATSNRDRIYEQYF. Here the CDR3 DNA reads TGTGCCACCAGCAACCGGGACAGGATCTACGAGCAGTACTTC.

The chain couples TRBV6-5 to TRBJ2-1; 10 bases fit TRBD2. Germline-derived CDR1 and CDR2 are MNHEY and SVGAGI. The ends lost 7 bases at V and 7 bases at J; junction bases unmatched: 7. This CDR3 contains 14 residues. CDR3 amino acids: CASKAGGNRNEQFF. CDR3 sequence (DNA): TGTGCCAGCAAAGCGGGAGGGAATCGGAATGAGCAGTTCTTC.

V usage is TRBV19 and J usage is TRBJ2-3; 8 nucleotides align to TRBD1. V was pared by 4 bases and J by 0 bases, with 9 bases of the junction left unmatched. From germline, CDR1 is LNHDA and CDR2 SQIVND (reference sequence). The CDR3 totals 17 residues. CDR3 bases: TGTGCCAGTAGTAAGGAGGACAGGGAAACTAGCACAGATACGCAGTATTTT. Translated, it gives CASSKEDRETSTDTQYF.

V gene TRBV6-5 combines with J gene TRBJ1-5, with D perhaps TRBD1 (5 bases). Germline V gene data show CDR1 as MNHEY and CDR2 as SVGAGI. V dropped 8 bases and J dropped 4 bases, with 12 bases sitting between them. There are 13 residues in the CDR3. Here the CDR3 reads CASATAPNQPQHF. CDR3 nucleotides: TGTGCCAGCGCGACAGCTCCAAATCAGCCCCAGCATTTT.

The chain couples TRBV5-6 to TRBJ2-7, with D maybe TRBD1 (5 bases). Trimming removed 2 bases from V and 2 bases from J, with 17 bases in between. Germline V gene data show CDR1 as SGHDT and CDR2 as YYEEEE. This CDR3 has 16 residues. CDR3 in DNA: TGTGCCAGCAGCTTTGGTCAGGGCGCACCCCCCTACGAGCAGTACTTC. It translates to CASSFGQGAPPYEQYF. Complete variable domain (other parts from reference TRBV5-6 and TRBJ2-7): DAGVTQSPTHLIKTRGQQVTLRCSPKSGHDTVSWYQQALGQGPQFIFQYYEEEERQRGNFPDRFSGHQFPNYSSELNVNALLLGDSALYLCASSFGQGAPPYEQYFGPGTRLTVT.

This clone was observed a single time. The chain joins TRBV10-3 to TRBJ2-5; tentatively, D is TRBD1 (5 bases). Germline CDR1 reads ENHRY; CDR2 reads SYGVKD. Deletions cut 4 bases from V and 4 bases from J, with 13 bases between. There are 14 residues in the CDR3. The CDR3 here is CAISAGSQGETQYF. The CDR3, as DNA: TGTGCCATCAGTGCGGGTAGCCAGGGAGAGACCCAGTACTTC.

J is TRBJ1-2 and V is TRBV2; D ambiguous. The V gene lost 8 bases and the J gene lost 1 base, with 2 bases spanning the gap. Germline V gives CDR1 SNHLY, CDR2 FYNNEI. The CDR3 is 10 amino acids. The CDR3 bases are TGTGCCAGCTATAACTATGGCTACACCTTC. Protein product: CASYNYGYTF.

CDR3 loop: CAISEAVGNTGELFF. In DNA form, the CDR3 reads TGCGCCATCTCGGAGGCGGTGGGGAACACCGGGGAGCTGTTTTTT. The V call is TRBV5-1, the J call TRBJ2-2; D is perhaps TRBD2 (5 bases). V lost 9 bases, J lost 1 base, and 16 bases lay in between. Germline CDR1 is SGHRS and CDR2 is YFSETQ. CDR3 length: 15 amino acids.

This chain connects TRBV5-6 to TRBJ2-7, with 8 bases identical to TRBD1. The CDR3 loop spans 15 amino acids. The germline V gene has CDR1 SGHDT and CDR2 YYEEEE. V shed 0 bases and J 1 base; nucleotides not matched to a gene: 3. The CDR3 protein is CASSLAGTGSYEQYF. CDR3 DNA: TGTGCCAGCAGCTTGGCCGGGACAGGTTCCTACGAGCAGTACTTC. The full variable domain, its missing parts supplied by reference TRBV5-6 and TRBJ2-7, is DAGVTQSPTHLIKTRGQQVTLRCSPKSGHDTVSWYQQALGQGPQFIFQYYEEEERQRGNFPDRFSGHQFPNYSSELNVNALLLGDSALYLCASSLAGTGSYEQYFGPGTRLTVT.

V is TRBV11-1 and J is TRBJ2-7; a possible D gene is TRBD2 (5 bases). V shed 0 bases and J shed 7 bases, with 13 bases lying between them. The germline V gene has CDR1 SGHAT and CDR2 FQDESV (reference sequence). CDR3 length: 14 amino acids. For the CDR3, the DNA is TGTGCCAGCAGCTTAGCGCACGGCCAGCGGGAGCAGTACTTC. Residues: CASSLAHGQREQYF. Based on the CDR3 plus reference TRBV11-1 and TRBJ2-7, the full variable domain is EAEVAQSPRYKITEKSQAVAFWCDPISGHATLYWYRQILGQGPELLVQFQDESVVDDSQLPKDRFSAERLKGVDSTLKIQPAELGDSAMYLCASSLAHGQREQYFGPGTRLTVT.

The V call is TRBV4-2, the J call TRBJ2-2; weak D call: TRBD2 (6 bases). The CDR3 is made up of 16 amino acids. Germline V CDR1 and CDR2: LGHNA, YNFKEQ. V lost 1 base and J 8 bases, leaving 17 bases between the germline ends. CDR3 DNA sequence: TGTGCCAGCAGCCAAGGGCGGGACTCCTTGACTGGGGAGCTGTTTTTT. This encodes CASSQGRDSLTGELFF.

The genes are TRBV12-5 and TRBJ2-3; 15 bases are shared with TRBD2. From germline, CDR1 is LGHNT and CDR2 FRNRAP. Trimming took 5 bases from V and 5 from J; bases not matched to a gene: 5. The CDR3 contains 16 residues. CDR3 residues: CASGLGLAGGKDTQYF. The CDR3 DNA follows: TGTGCTAGTGGTCTCGGACTAGCGGGAGGGAAAGATACGCAGTATTTT.

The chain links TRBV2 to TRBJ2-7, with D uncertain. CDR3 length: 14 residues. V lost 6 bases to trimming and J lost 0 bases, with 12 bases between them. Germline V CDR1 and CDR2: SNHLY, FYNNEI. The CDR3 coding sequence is TGTGCCAGCAGCCCTATAGTAAGCTCCTACGAGCAGTACTTC. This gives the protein CASSPIVSSYEQYF.